The rows below give T cell receptor beta chains drawn from one sample of a study of cytomegalovirus exposure and HLA in healthy donors. The assay was immunoSEQ multiplex PCR, and TCRdb's table has in-frame clones only and misses some. The top ten hold 1.5% to 2% of the sample, which has 55,000 to 70,000 clones, 86% seen once. The sequenced sample consisted of PBMCs. The receptor source for this set is a woman aged 25 to 45 in good health and CMV-seronegative. CDR3s include the opening cysteine and the closing phenylalanine or tryptophan. The D gene is left open where the match is weak. Some rows have no size entry. The others give once, few or many, or a class for an expanded clone.

J gene | D gene | clone size | V gene | CDR3 DNA | CDR3 protein
TRBJ2-7 | . | . | TRBV25-1 | TGTGCCAGCAGTGAAGAGGGAGAGCAGTACTTC | CASSEEGEQYF
TRBJ2-7 | . | . | TRBV19 | TGTGCCAGTAGTATATTGTTTGGCAGGGGCTCCTACGAGCAGTACTTC | CASSILFGRGSYEQYF
TRBJ2-5 | TRBD1 | . | TRBV18 | TGTGCCAGCTCACCAAGGGACAGGGGCGCTGAGACCCAGTACTTC | CASSPRDRGAETQYF
TRBJ2-1 | TRBD2 | . | TRBV29-1 | TGCAGCGTTCCACTCCCCTGGGGCGGGAGCCTGGGGAATGAGCAGTTCTTC | CSVPLPWGGSLGNEQFF
TRBJ2-3 | . | few | TRBV6-6 | TGTGCCAGCAGTTACCTAGCAGGTAAAAGCACAGATACGCAGTATTTT | CASSYLAGKSTDTQYF
TRBJ2-5 | . | . | TRBV7-2 | TGTGCCAGCAGTCTACGACAGGTCGCTGACCAAGAGACCCAGTACTTC | CASSLRQVADQETQYF
TRBJ2-2 | . | . | TRBV5-4 | TGTGCCAGCAGCATACCTACAGGGATCACCGGGGAGCTGTTTTTT | CASSIPTGITGELFF
TRBJ2-5 | TRBD2 | . | TRBV6-5 | TGTGCCAGCAGTTCGTTTCTAGCGGGAGCGGAGACCCAGTACTTC | CASSSFLAGAETQYF
TRBJ2-3 | . | . | TRBV5-1 | TGCGCCAGCAGGCAAGGGACTTCTTTTAGGGATACGCAGTATTTT | CASRQGTSFRDTQYF
TRBJ2-3 | TRBD2 | . | TRBV7-6 | TGTGCCAGCAGCTTAGTTGCGGGAGGAAGAGATACGCAGTATTTT | CASSLVAGGRDTQYF
TRBJ2-6 | . | . | TRBV7-8 | TGTGCCAGCAGCTCCGTCGGGGCCAACGTCCTGACTTTC | CASSSVGANVLTF
TRBJ2-2 | . | . | TRBV5-1 | TGCGCCAGCAGCTTGTATGGGGGAGGCGGCACCGGGGAGCTGTTTTTT | CASSLYGGGGTGELFF
TRBJ2-2 | . | . | TRBV4-2 | TGTGCCAGCAGCCAATTAGCGGCAACGAACACCGGGGAGCTGTTTTTT | CASSQLAATNTGELFF
TRBJ2-1 | TRBD2 | . | TRBV15 | TGTGCCACCAGCGGAGGGACTAGCGGCCACAATGAGCAGTTCTTC | CATSGGTSGHNEQFF
TRBJ1-3 | TRBD1 | . | TRBV7-9 | TGTGCCAGCAGCTCCCCGGGGGGGACAGTCTCTGGAAACACCATATATTTT | CASSSPGGTVSGNTIYF
TRBJ2-5 | . | . | TRBV11-3 | TGTGCCAGCAGCTTAAGGATCGGGGAGACCCAGTACTTC | CASSLRIGETQYF
TRBJ2-1 | TRBD2 | . | TRBV9 | TGTGCCAGCAGCGCGGGACTAGCGGGCCACAATGAGCAGTTCTTC | CASSAGLAGHNEQFF
TRBJ2-7 | . | . | TRBV28 | TGTGCCAGTTCAACCCCAGGGTACGAGCAGTACTTC | CASSTPGYEQYF
TRBJ1-5 | TRBD1 | . | TRBV27 | TGTGCCAGCAGACTCATTTCGACAGGGGGCGATCAGCCCCAGCATTTT | CASRLISTGGDQPQHF
TRBJ2-1 | . | . | TRBV2 | TGTGCCACATGGACAGTTTCGGATGAGCAGTTCTTC | CATWTVSDEQFF
TRBJ1-1 | TRBD1 | . | TRBV5-8 | TGTGCCAGCAATTTGGGACAGCAGAACACTGAAGCTTTCTTT | CASNLGQQNTEAFF
TRBJ1-5 | . | . | TRBV28 | TGTGCCAGCAGCCCTTCTCGGTGGCAGCCCCAGCATTTT | CASSPSRWQPQHF
TRBJ1-2 | TRBD1 | . | TRBV6-5 | TGTGCCAGCAGGGGGACAGGGGTGGGTGGCTACACCTTC | CASRGTGVGGYTF
TRBJ1-2 | . | . | TRBV29-1 | TGCAGCGTCCTGGGAGACGGCTACACCTTC | CSVLGDGYTF
TRBJ2-6 | TRBD1 | . | TRBV29-1 | TGCAGCGCCAGAATATCGACAGGGCCCTTCTCTGGGGCCAACGTCCTGACTTTC | CSARISTGPFSGANVLTF
TRBJ1-4 | . | . | TRBV5-5 | TGTGCCAGCAGCTTGGCCTTCAGAGACAGGACTAATGAAAAACTGTTTTTT | CASSLAFRDRTNEKLFF
TRBJ1-1 | . | . | TRBV7-2 | TGTGCCAGCAGCCTAGGGGGGACCGCGGGGAGCACTGAAGCTTTCTTT | CASSLGGTAGSTEAFF
TRBJ1-5 | TRBD1 | few | TRBV28 | TGTGCCAGTCTCGCAGGGGGCTGGTATCAGCCCCAGCATTTT | CASLAGGWYQPQHF
TRBJ1-2 | TRBD1 | . | TRBV27 | TGTGCCAGCAGTCCTCGGACAGGGGAGGGCTATGGCTACACCTTC | CASSPRTGEGYGYTF
TRBJ1-2 | TRBD1 | . | TRBV5-1 | TGCGCCAGCAGCTTGGGGACAGGGGCTCCCAACTATGGCTACACCTTC | CASSLGTGAPNYGYTF
TRBJ1-5 | TRBD1 | . | TRBV10-2 | TGCGCCAGCAGTGAGTGGGACAGGGGGAGTTATAGCAATCAGCCCCAGCATTTT | CASSEWDRGSYSNQPQHF
TRBJ1-5 | . | . | TRBV6-5 | TGTGCCAGCAGTTACTCCGGGGGGGATCAGCCCCAGCATTTT | CASSYSGGDQPQHF
TRBJ2-6 | TRBD1 | . | TRBV10-1 | TGCGCCAGCAGTGAGTCGACCGGGACAGGTATCTCTGGGGCCAACGTCCTGACTTTC | CASSESTGTGISGANVLTF
TRBJ1-2 | . | . | TRBV15 | TGTGCCACCAGCAGGGACAGTAACTATGGCTACACCTTC | CATSRDSNYGYTF
TRBJ2-7 | . | . | TRBV2 | TGTGCCAGCAAGGAGGGTGCCTACGAGCAGTACTTC | CASKEGAYEQYF
TRBJ2-1 | TRBD2 | . | TRBV2 | TGTGCCAGCATAGGTAGCGGGAGCTACAATGAGCAGTTCTTC | CASIGSGSYNEQFF
TRBJ2-3 | . | once | TRBV19 | TGTGCCAGTAGTATAGGGGCCCAGGGATCTGAAGATACGCAGTATTTT | CASSIGAQGSEDTQYF
TRBJ1-2 | . | . | TRBV21-1 | TGTGCCTCCGGGGAGGACTATGGCTACACCTTC | CASGEDYGYTF
TRBJ2-5 | . | . | TRBV14 | TGTGCCAGCAGCCAAGCAAAGCGGGACCAAGAGACCCAGTACTTC | CASSQAKRDQETQYF
TRBJ2-5 | TRBD1 | . | TRBV6-1 | TGTGCCAGCAGTGCAGGGGGACAGAAAGAGACCCAGTACTTC | CASSAGGQKETQYF
TRBJ2-1 | TRBD2 | . | TRBV6-6 | TGTGCCAGCAGCAATACGGGGGGGGGCAATGAGCAGTTCTTC | CASSNTGGGNEQFF
TRBJ2-5 | TRBD2 | . | TRBV25-1 | TGTGCCAGCAGTGAATCAATAGCGGGAGTCGGAGAGACCCAGTACTTC | CASSESIAGVGETQYF
TRBJ2-1 | . | . | TRBV11-3 | TGTGCCAGCAGCCCGGGCCAGGGTGAGCAGTTCTTC | CASSPGQGEQFF
TRBJ2-3 | TRBD1 | . | TRBV28 | TGTGCCAGCAGTCCTCCGGACAGGAGCACAGATACGCAGTATTTT | CASSPPDRSTDTQYF
TRBJ2-2 | TRBD1 | . | TRBV15 | TGTGCCACCAGCAGAGACACAGGGGTACGGGTCGGGGAGCTGTTTTTT | CATSRDTGVRVGELFF
TRBJ2-2 | . | . | TRBV11-3 | TGTGCCAGCAGCCCAGGAACCGGGGAGCTGTTTTTT | CASSPGTGELFF
TRBJ2-1 | . | . | TRBV5-1 | TGCGCCAGCAGCTTGGTGATAGCAGGAGGTGAGCAGTTCTTC | CASSLVIAGGEQFF
TRBJ1-2 | TRBD1 | . | TRBV27 | TGTGCCAGCAGTGTAACAGGGGGCGTTAGCTACACCTTC | CASSVTGGVSYTF